This T cell receptor beta chain was observed in a study of T cell repertoires in cytomegalovirus infection. Study context: Recently identified HLA-C-restricted CMV epitopes were used, and well-studied HLA-B-restricted CMV epitopes were used as well. Signatures in public TCR beta sequences pointed to both CMV infection and matching HLA type.

This clonotype was counted once. The antigen is not known. Whole-study findings and limits: Adding up the frequency of public TCR beta families identified people who carried CMV plus the relevant HLA.

TCRdb recomputed calls from the reads with MiXCR, one row per CDR3 protein. Of around 430,000 distinct CDR3 sequences in the sample, about 42% were seen once. The CDR3 contains 20 residues. Germline V gene data show CDR1 as SGDLS and CDR2 as YYNGEE. Trimming removed 4 bases from V and 0 bases from J, with 26 bases in between. V and J are TRBV9 and TRBJ1-5, with D unresolved. The sequence was obtained from a human donor in good health (CMV status not recorded). Some clones in this sample may be carry-over from other donors' samples. The sample consisted of cultured PBMCs, taken from culture after CMV antigen stimulation. The CDR3 reads CASSSCWAWPLRYSNQPQHF. CDR3 DNA: TGTGCCAGCAGCTCGTGTTGGGCCTGGCCCCTTCGATATAGCAATCAGCCCCAGCATTTT.